The 30 T cell receptor beta chains below all came from one sample that was sequenced in a study of blood T cell repertoires in COVID-19. This table comes from immunoSEQ multiplex PCR, and its TCRdb copy is limited to in-frame clones, with some not included. Of approximately 300,000 clones in the sample, 85% were seen once. The sample comprised PBMCs or T cells enriched from blood (not recorded which). The receptors stem from a young woman who had been exposed to COVID-19.

The CDR3 loop reads CASSYWPSGGTETQYF. DNA of the CDR3: TGTGCCAGCAGTTACTGGCCTAGCGGGGGGACGGAGACCCAGTACTTC. The chain links TRBV6-5 to TRBJ2-5; 11 bases fit TRBD2. V trimming: 1 base; J trimming: 5 bases; junction bases outside the gene matches: 6. CDR1 and CDR2 from the germline V gene are MNHEY and SVGAGI. The CDR3 is 16 amino acids.

This chain joins TRBV20-1 and TRBJ2-3; perhaps TRBD2 as D (5 bases). The length of the CDR3 is 15 residues. Germline V gene sequence: CDR1 DFQATT, CDR2 SNEGSKA (reference sequence). V was shortened by 3 bases and J by 2 bases, with 15 bases between the two germline ends. The CDR3 DNA is TGCAGTGCTAGTGTATTGACGGGGTTCACAGATACGCAGTATTTT. Amino acids: CSASVLTGFTDTQYF.

V is TRBV7-9 and J is TRBJ2-7; 12 nucleotides match TRBD2. This CDR3 spans 16 amino acids. Unmatched junction bases numbered 7, after V lost 5 bases and J lost 2 bases. Germline V gene lookup returns CDR1 SEHNR and CDR2 FQNEAQ (reference sequence). CDR3: CASSPATSGGPYEQYF. CDR3 in DNA: TGTGCCAGCAGCCCAGCGACTAGCGGGGGCCCCTACGAGCAGTACTTC.

This chain links TRBV7-3 with TRBJ2-5; maybe TRBD2 (7 bases). Germline V CDR1 and CDR2: SGHTA, FQGTGA. Trimming took off 3 bases at V and 1 base at J, with 12 bases between the two ends. This CDR3 has 15 amino acids. CDR3 sequence (DNA): TGTGCCAGCAGCTTGCGCGGGGGCCCCCAAGAGACCCAGTACTTC. Its protein product is CASSLRGGPQETQYF.

This clone was detected once. The identical CDR3 is also encoded by other nucleotide sequences in the sample. The V call is TRBV2, the J call TRBJ2-1; D possibly corresponds to TRBD2 (5 bases). The CDR3 length is 11 residues. CDR1 is SNHLY, CDR2 FYNNEI, per germline. Deletions cut 8 bases from V and 4 bases from J, with 6 bases between. Here the CDR3 DNA reads TGTGCCAGCGGAGGTTACAATGAGCAGTTCTTC. Its translation is CASGGYNEQFF.

The chain couples TRBV7-2 to TRBJ2-5; a weak D match, TRBD1 (5 bases). Trimming cost V 5 bases and J 1 base, with 11 bases left between them. The CDR3 extends over 14 amino acids. Germline lookup yields CDR1 SGHTA and CDR2 FQGNSA. This chain's CDR3 is CASSPPTVQETQYF. The CDR3, as DNA: TGTGCCAGCAGCCCACCGACAGTCCAAGAGACCCAGTACTTC.

The chain couples TRBV6-5 to TRBJ2-5; D is perhaps TRBD2 (6 bases). Per the germline V gene, CDR1 is MNHEY and CDR2 is SVGAGI. This CDR3 contains 14 residues. V was cut by 8 bases and J by 5 bases, with 18 bases left in between. This CDR3 is CASGLGGSGETQYF. CDR3 coding DNA: TGTGCCAGCGGACTTGGGGGGTCCGGGGAGACCCAGTACTTC.

This clone was seen only a few times. The rearrangement joins TRBV3-1 (or the pseudogene TRBV3-2) to TRBJ2-1, with 12 positions matching TRBD2. Looked up from germline, CDR1 is LGHDT and CDR2 is YNNKEL (reference sequence). The junction had 9 bases not matched to a gene; V was cut back by 4 bases and J by 8 bases. This CDR3 has 16 amino acids. The CDR3 protein is CASSPGGTSGSDEQFF. CDR3 in DNA: TGTGCCAGCAGCCCGGGGGGGACTAGCGGGTCCGATGAGCAGTTCTTC.

The CDR3 DNA reads TGCGCCAGCAGCCCAGCTAGTGGTCTCACAGGGGAGCAGTACTTC. The encoded protein is CASSPASGLTGEQYF. The chain combines TRBV10-1 with TRBJ2-7, with D possibly matching TRBD1 (6 bases). In germline, CDR1 is WNHNN, CDR2 SYGVQD (reference sequence). The V gene lost 6 bases and the J gene lost 7 bases, with 22 bases spanning the gap. The CDR3 covers 15 residues.

The V call is TRBV18, the J call TRBJ2-1, with D maybe TRBD2 (6 bases). The CDR3 consists of 19 residues. Germline V gives CDR1 KGHSH, CDR2 LQKENI. Trimming pared 2 bases from V and 0 bases from J, leaving 20 bases between. The chain's CDR3 is CASSPAGKGAGSSYNEQFF. The CDR3 nucleotides read TGTGCCAGCTCACCAGCGGGTAAGGGAGCGGGTTCCTCCTACAATGAGCAGTTCTTC.

This chain connects TRBV28 to TRBJ2-7, with TRBD2 identical over 9 bases. V trimming: 3 bases; J trimming: 3 bases; junction bases outside the gene matches: 3. Germline-derived CDR1 and CDR2 are MDHEN and SYDVKM. CDR3 length equals 14 residues. The CDR3 is CASSFLAGSYEQYF. CDR3 DNA sequence: TGTGCCAGCAGTTTCCTAGCGGGGAGCTACGAGCAGTACTTC.

The CDR3 DNA is TGCGCCAGCAGCTTGGAGAACGGCTCTGGAAACACCATATATTTT. Protein sequence: CASSLENGSGNTIYF. The rearrangement uses TRBV5-1 and TRBJ1-3; no firm D call. This CDR3 has 15 residues. Germline assignment: CDR1 SGHRS and CDR2 YFSETQ. With 0 bases removed from V and 0 bases from J, the gap between germline ends came to 7 bases.

The V gene is TRBV7-3, the J gene TRBJ1-1, with 8 bases fitting TRBD1. Per the germline V gene, CDR1 is SGHTA and CDR2 is FQGTGA. The CDR3 has 14 amino acids. V lost 6 bases to trimming and J lost 7 bases; unmatched junction nucleotides: 10. In DNA form, the CDR3 reads TGTGCCAGCAGTCTACAGGGACAGGCCAATGAAGCTTTCTTT. The encoded protein is CASSLQGQANEAFF. Full variable domain (remainder filled in from reference TRBV7-3 and TRBJ1-1): GAGVSQTPSNKVTEKGKYVELRCDPISGHTALYWYRQSLGQGPEFLIYFQGTGAADDSGLPNDRFFAVRPEGSVSTLKIQRTERGDSAVYLCASSLQGQANEAFFGQGTRLTVV.

This chain links TRBV5-8 with TRBJ1-6, with 10 nucleotides matching TRBD1. Germline V gives CDR1 SGHTS, CDR2 YDEGEE. Unmatched junction bases numbered 4, after V lost 3 bases and J lost 7 bases. The CDR3 length is 15 residues. The CDR3 is CASSSTGGQNSPLHF. DNA for the CDR3: TGTGCCAGCAGCTCGACAGGGGGCCAAAATTCACCCCTCCACTTT.

As regards this clone: Other nucleotide sequences from this sample produce the same CDR3. CDR3 residues: CASSFEGATEAFF. CDR3 nucleotide sequence: TGTGCCAGCAGCTTCGAAGGGGCGACTGAAGCTTTCTTT. The V and J genes are TRBV7-9 and TRBJ1-1; TRBD1 is a possible D gene (5 bases). The CDR3 contains 13 residues. Trimming took 3 bases from V and 5 from J, leaving 10 bases between them. The germline CDR1 and CDR2 sequences are SEHNR and FQNEAQ (reference sequence). Drawing the rest from reference TRBV7-9 and TRBJ1-1, the complete variable domain is DTGVSQNPRHKITKRGQNVTFRCDPISEHNRLYWYRQTLGQGPEFLTYFQNEAQLEKSRLLSDRFSAERPKGSFSTLEIQRTEQGDSAMYLCASSFEGATEAFFGQGTRLTVV.

This chain links TRBV5-1 with TRBJ2-6; the D gene is possibly TRBD1 (6 bases). The length of the CDR3 is 14 residues. Germline V CDR1 and CDR2: SGHRS, YFSETQ. Between the trimmed V and J ends, which lost 7 bases and 1 base, there was a span of 9 bases. In nucleotides, the CDR3 is TGCGCCAGCGACAGGAGGTCTGGGGCCAACGTCCTGACTTTC. Amino acids: CASDRRSGANVLTF.

This rearrangement joins TRBV19 to TRBJ1-1; 7 bases agree with TRBD1. Trimming removed 2 bases from V and 4 bases from J; junction bases left unmatched: 13. Germline V gene data show CDR1 as LNHDA and CDR2 as SQIVND (reference sequence). The CDR3 covers 17 residues. CDR3 DNA sequence: TGTGCCAGTAGTATAAGGGCAGGGGGTTCCCTCAGCACTGAAGCTTTCTTT. Protein product: CASSIRAGGSLSTEAFF.

The rearrangement uses TRBV5-4 and TRBJ2-5; D gene uncertain. Trimming removed 4 bases from V and 5 bases from J, with 12 bases in between. The CDR3 covers 13 residues. Per germline, CDR1 SGHNT and CDR2 YYREEE (reference sequence). The CDR3 loop reads CASSRSSVETQYF. CDR3 DNA sequence: TGTGCCAGCAGCCGTAGTTCGGTGGAGACCCAGTACTTC.

The CDR3 loop reads CASSTQRGSYNEQFF. The CDR3 DNA sequence: TGTGCCAGTAGTACGCAGCGGGGCTCCTACAATGAGCAGTTCTTC. The chain links TRBV19 to TRBJ2-1; 7 nucleotides line up with TRBD2. The V segment lost 4 bases and the J segment 0 bases; nucleotides outside the gene matches: 3. Germline CDR1 reads LNHDA; CDR2 reads SQIVND (reference sequence). This CDR3 comprises 15 residues.

This chain joins TRBV19 and TRBJ1-2; the D gene is possibly TRBD1 (5 bases). V lost 7 bases and J lost 4, with 13 bases in between. Germline V CDR1 and CDR2: LNHDA, SQIVND (reference sequence). The CDR3 length is 13 residues. CDR3: CASTLGRSYGYTF. For the CDR3, the DNA is TGTGCCAGTACGTTGGGGCGCAGCTATGGCTACACCTTC.

V and J are TRBV4-2 and TRBJ2-7, with TRBD2 as a possible D gene (5 bases). The length of the CDR3 is 17 residues. V was shortened by 0 bases and J by 3 bases, with 18 bases between the two germline ends. From germline, CDR1 is LGHNA and CDR2 YNFKEQ. CDR3 protein: CASSQERSVTSHYEQYF. DNA of the CDR3: TGTGCCAGCAGCCAAGAAAGGTCCGTAACTAGTCACTACGAGCAGTACTTC.

The chain is built from TRBV28 and TRBJ1-6, with TRBD1 as a possible D gene (5 bases). The CDR3 contains 11 residues. The V gene's germline CDR1 is MDHEN and CDR2 SYDVKM. The V gene lost 8 bases and the J gene lost 8 bases, with 7 bases spanning the gap. In DNA form, the CDR3 reads TGTGCCAGCCAAGGGGATTCACCCCTCCACTTT. Translating it yields CASQGDSPLHF.

V and J are TRBV4-2 and TRBJ2-3, with TRBD1 matching over 8 bases. Germline V gene lookup returns CDR1 LGHNA and CDR2 YNFKEQ. This CDR3 is built from 17 residues. V was pared by 2 bases and J by 5 bases, with 12 bases of the junction left unmatched. This CDR3 reads CASSQRLRQGAGDTQYF. CDR3 DNA: TGTGCCAGCAGCCAACGTCTTCGTCAGGGGGCGGGAGATACGCAGTATTTT.

This clone appeared a few times. The chain is built from TRBV12-3 or TRBV12-4 and TRBJ2-1, with D possibly matching TRBD2 (7 bases). Deletions cut 7 bases from V and 9 bases from J, with 16 bases between. The CDR3 consists of 13 residues. The CDR3 DNA reads TGTGCCAGCAACCCCAAAGGGGGGGGTGAGCAGTTCTTC. As protein: CASNPKGGGEQFF.

The rearrangement links TRBV30 to TRBJ1-2, with D possibly being TRBD1 (6 bases). V lost 0 bases, J lost 8 bases, and 13 bases lay in between. Germline assignment: CDR1 GTSNPN and CDR2 SVGIG (reference sequence). The CDR3 is made up of 13 amino acids. In nucleotides, the CDR3 is TGTGCCTGGAGTGTAGTTACAGGGAGCGGCTACACCTTC. Translating gives CAWSVVTGSGYTF.

V is TRBV9 and J is TRBJ2-3; weak D call: TRBD1 (5 bases). The CDR3 contains 13 residues. V lost 2 bases and J 3 bases, leaving 7 bases between the germline ends. Germline V lookup: CDR1 SGDLS, CDR2 YYNGEE. CDR3: CASSVAGTDTQYF. CDR3 bases: TGTGCCAGCAGCGTCGCAGGGACAGATACGCAGTATTTT. The variable domain in full, completed from reference TRBV9 and TRBJ2-3, reads DSGVTQTPKHLITATGQRVTLRCSPRSGDLSVYWYQQSLDQGLQFLIQYYNGEERAKGNILERFSAQQFPDLHSELNLSSLELGDSALYFCASSVAGTDTQYFGPGTRLTVL.

As for this clone: This may stem from a read error, because a much larger clone lies one nucleotide away. The chain recombines TRBV27 with TRBJ2-3; TRBD2 agrees at 12 bases. The V segment lost 5 bases and the J segment 1 base; nucleotides outside the gene matches: 1. This CDR3 spans 15 amino acids. Germline V gene lookup returns CDR1 MNHEY and CDR2 SMNVEV (reference sequence). The CDR3, as DNA: TGTGCCAGCAGTCGACTAGCGGGAGGCACAGATACGCAGTATTTT. It codes for CASSRLAGGTDTQYF.

This clone was counted a single time. J is TRBJ2-1 and V is TRBV18; 11 nucleotides match TRBD2. The CDR3 is made up of 16 amino acids. Germline-derived CDR1 and CDR2 are KGHSH and LQKENI. V was clipped by 3 bases and J by 6 bases; unmatched bases: 7. The CDR3 loop reads CASSPPTSGGSNEQFF. The CDR3 nucleotides are TGTGCCAGCTCACCGCCTACTAGCGGGGGCTCCAATGAGCAGTTCTTC.

The rearrangement joins TRBV18 to TRBJ1-3; possible D gene TRBD1, 6 bases. The CDR3 spans 16 residues. Trimming removed 3 bases at V and 1 base at J, with 13 bases between. Germline V gene data show CDR1 as KGHSH and CDR2 as LQKENI. Written as DNA, the CDR3 is TGTGCCAGCTCACCGTCACAGGGTCAGTCTGGAAACACCATATATTTT. Residues: CASSPSQGQSGNTIYF.

The chain carries TRBV7-9 and TRBJ2-2; 9 bases are a match to TRBD1. The CDR3 is 17 amino acids. V lost 5 bases and J lost 2; bases outside the gene matches: 9. The V gene's germline CDR1 is SEHNR and CDR2 FQNEAQ (reference sequence). Written as DNA, the CDR3 is TGTGCCAGCAGCCCTATTGACAGGGGGAGAAACACCGGGGAGCTGTTTTTT. Protein: CASSPIDRGRNTGELFF. Full variable domain (outside the CDR3, taken from reference TRBV7-9 and TRBJ2-2): DTGVSQNPRHKITKRGQNVTFRCDPISEHNRLYWYRQTLGQGPEFLTYFQNEAQLEKSRLLSDRFSAERPKGSFSTLEIQRTEQGDSAMYLCASSPIDRGRNTGELFFGEGSRLTVL.